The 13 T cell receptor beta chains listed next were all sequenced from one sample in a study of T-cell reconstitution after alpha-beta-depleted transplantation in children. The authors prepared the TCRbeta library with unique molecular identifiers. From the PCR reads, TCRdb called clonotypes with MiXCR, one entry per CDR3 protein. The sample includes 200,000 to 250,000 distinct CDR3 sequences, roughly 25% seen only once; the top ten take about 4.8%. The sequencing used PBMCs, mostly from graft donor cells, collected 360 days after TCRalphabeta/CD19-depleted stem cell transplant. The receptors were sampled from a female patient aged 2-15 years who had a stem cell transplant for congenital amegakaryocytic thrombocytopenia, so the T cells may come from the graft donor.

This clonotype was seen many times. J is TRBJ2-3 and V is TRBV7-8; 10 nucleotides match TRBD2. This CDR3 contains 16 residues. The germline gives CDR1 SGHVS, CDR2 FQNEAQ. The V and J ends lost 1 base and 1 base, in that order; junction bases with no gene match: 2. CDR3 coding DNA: TGTGCCAGCAGCTTAGTTCTAGCGGGGGGCACAGATACGCAGTATTTT. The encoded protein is CASSLVLAGGTDTQYF. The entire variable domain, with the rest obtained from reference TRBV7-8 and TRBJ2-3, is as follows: GAGVSQSPRYKVAKRGQDVALRCDPISGHVSLFWYQQALGQGPEFLTYFQNEAQLDKSGLPSDRFFAERPEGSVSTLKIQRTQQEDSAVYLCASSLVLAGGTDTQYFGPGTRLTVL.

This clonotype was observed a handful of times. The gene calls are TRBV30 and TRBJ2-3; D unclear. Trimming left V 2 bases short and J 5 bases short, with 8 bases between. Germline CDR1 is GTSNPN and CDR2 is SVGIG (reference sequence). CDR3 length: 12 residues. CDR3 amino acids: CAWSTAEDTQYF. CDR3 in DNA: TGTGCCTGGAGTACAGCAGAAGATACGCAGTATTTT.

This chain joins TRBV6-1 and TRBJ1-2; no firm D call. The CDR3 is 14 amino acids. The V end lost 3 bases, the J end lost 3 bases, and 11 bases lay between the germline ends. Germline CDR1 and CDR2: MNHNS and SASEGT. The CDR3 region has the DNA TGTGCCAGCAGTGACCAAGACACGGACTATGGCTACACCTTC. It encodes CASSDQDTDYGYTF.

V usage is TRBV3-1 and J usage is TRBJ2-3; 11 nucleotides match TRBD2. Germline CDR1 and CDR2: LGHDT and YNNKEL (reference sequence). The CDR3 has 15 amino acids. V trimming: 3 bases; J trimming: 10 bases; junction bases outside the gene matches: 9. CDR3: CASSQASGGPNPQYF. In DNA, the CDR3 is TGTGCCAGCAGCCAGGCTAGCGGGGGGCCCAATCCGCAGTATTTT.

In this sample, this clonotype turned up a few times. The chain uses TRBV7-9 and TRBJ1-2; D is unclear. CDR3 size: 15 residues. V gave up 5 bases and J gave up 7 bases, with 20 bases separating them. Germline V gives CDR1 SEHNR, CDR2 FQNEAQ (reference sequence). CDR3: CASSGTLGLFGGYTF. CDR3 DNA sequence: TGTGCCAGCAGCGGAACCCTGGGCCTCTTCGGTGGCTACACCTTC.

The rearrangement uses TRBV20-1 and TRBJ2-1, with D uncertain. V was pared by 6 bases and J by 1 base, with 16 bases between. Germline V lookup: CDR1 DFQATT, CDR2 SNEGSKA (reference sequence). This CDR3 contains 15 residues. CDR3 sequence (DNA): TGCAGTGCGACGAATCCGGGCCCTTCCTACAATGAGCAGTTCTTC. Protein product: CSATNPGPSYNEQFF.

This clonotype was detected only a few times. The CDR3 spells CASSQIFRAGDGYTF. CDR3 DNA sequence: TGCGCCAGCAGCCAAATTTTTCGAGCTGGGGATGGCTACACCTTC. This sequence joins TRBV4-3 and TRBJ1-2; D is undetermined. V lost 2 bases and J 6 bases, leaving 16 bases between the germline ends. Germline CDR1 and CDR2: LGHNA and YSLEER. This CDR3 is 15 amino acids long.

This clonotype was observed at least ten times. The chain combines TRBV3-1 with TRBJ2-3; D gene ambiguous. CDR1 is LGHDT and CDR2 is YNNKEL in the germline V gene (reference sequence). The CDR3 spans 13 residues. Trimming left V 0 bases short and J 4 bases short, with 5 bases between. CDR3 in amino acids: CASSQDLADTQYF. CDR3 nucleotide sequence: TGTGCCAGCAGCCAAGATCTTGCAGATACGCAGTATTTT.

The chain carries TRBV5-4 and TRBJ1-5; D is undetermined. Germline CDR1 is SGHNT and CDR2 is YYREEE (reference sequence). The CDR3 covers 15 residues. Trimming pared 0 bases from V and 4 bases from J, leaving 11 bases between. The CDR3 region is CASSLEGSGNQPQHF. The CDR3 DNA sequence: TGTGCCAGCAGCTTGGAAGGCTCAGGAAATCAGCCCCAGCATTTT.

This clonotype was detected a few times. The CDR3 reads CAISEETGWNTEAFF. CDR3 bases: TGTGCCATCAGTGAGGAGACAGGGTGGAACACTGAAGCTTTCTTT. The chain combines TRBV10-3 with TRBJ1-1; 7 bases fit TRBD1. V trimming: 2 bases; J trimming: 1 base; junction bases outside the gene matches: 4. CDR3 size: 15 residues. Germline lookup yields CDR1 ENHRY and CDR2 SYGVKD.

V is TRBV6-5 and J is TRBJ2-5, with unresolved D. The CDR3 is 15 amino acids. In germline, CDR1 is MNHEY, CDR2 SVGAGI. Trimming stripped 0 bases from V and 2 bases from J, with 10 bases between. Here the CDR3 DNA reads TGTGCCAGCAGTTACTCGAGTTCTAGACAAGAGACCCAGTACTTC. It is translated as CASSYSSSRQETQYF.

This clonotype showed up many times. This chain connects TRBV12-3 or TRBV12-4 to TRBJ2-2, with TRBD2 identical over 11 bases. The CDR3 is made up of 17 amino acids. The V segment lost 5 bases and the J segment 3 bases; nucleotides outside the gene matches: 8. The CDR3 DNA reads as TGTGCCAGCAGTATTGGACTAGCGGGCTCCTACACCGGGGAGCTGTTTTTT. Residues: CASSIGLAGSYTGELFF.

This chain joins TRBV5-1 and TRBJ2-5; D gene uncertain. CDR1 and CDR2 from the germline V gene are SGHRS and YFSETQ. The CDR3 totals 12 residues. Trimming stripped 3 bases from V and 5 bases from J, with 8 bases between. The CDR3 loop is CASSSRRETQYF. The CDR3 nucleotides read TGCGCCAGCAGCTCCCGAAGGGAGACCCAGTACTTC.